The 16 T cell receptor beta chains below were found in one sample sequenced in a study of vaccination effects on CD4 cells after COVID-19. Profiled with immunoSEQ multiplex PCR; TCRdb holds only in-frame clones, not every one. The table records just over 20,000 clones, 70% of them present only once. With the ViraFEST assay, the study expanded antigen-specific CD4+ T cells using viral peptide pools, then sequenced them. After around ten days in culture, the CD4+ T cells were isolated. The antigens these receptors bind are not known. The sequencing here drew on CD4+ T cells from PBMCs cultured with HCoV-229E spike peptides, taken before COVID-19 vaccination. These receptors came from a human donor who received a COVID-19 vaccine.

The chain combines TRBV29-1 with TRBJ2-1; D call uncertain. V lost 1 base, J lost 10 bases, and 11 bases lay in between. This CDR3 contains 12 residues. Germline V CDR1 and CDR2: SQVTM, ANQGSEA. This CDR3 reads CSVEVLRSEQFF. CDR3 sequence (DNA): TGCAGCGTTGAAGTGTTGCGATCGGAGCAGTTCTTC.

The CDR3 region is CASSYDGTGGGGYTF. In nucleotides, the CDR3 is TGTGCCAGCAGTTACGATGGGACAGGGGGAGGGGGCTACACCTTC. The V and J genes are TRBV6-5 and TRBJ1-2, with 11 bases that match TRBD1. V shed 2 bases, J shed 8 bases, and the junction held 7 bases outside the gene matches. The germline gives CDR1 MNHEY, CDR2 SVGAGI. CDR3 length: 15 residues.

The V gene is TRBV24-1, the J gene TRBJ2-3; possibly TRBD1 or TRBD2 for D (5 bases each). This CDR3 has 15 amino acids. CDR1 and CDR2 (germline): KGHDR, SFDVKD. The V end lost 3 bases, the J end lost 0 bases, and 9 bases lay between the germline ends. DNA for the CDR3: TGTGCCACCAGTGATCTAGGGGACAGCACAGATACGCAGTATTTT. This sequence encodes CATSDLGDSTDTQYF.

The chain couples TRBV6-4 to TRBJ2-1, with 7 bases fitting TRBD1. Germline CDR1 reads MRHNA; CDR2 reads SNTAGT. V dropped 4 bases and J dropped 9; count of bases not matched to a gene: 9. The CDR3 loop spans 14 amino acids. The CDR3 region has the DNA TGTGCCAGCAGTGCTGACAGGGTAAATTCTGAGCAGTTCTTC. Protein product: CASSADRVNSEQFF.

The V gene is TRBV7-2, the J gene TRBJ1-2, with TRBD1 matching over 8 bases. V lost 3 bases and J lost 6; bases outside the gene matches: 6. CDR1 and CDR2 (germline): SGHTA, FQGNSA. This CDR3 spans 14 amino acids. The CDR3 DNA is TGTGCCAGCAGCTTTCTTACAGGGGGAAATGGCTACACCTTC. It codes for CASSFLTGGNGYTF.

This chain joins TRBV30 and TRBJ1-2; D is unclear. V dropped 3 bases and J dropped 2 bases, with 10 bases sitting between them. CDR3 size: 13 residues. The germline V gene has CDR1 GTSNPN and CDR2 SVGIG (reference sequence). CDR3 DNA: TGTGCCTGGAGCGCATTGGGGAACTATGGCTACACCTTC. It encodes CAWSALGNYGYTF.

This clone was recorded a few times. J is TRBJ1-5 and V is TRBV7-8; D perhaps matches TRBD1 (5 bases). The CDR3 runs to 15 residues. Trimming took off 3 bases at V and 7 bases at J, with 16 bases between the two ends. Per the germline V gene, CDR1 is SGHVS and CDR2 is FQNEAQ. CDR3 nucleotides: TGTGCCAGCAGCTTTGATAGGCAGGGTGGCCAGCCCCAGCATTTT. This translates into CASSFDRQGGQPQHF. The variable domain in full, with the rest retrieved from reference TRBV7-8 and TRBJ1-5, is GAGVSQSPRYKVAKRGQDVALRCDPISGHVSLFWYQQALGQGPEFLTYFQNEAQLDKSGLPSDRFFAERPEGSVSTLKIQRTQQEDSAVYLCASSFDRQGGQPQHFGDGTRLSIL.

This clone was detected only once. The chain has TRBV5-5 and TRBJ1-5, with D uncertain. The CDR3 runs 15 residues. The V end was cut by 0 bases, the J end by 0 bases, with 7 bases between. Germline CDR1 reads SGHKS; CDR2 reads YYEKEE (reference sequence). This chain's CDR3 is CASSLDGYSNQPQHF. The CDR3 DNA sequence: TGTGCCAGCAGCTTGGACGGCTATAGCAATCAGCCCCAGCATTTT.

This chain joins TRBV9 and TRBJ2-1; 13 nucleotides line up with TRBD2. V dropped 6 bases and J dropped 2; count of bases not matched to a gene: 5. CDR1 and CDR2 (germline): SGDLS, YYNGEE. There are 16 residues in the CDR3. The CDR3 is CASTRTSGRAYNEQFF. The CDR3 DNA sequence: TGTGCCAGCACCAGGACTAGCGGGAGAGCCTACAATGAGCAGTTCTTC.

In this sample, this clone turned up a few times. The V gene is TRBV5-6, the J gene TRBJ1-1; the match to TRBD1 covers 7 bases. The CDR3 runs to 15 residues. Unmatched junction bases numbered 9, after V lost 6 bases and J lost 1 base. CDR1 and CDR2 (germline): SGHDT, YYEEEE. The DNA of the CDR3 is TGTGCCAGCACCGTACAGGGACAGAAGAACACTGAAGCTTTCTTT. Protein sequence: CASTVQGQKNTEAFF.

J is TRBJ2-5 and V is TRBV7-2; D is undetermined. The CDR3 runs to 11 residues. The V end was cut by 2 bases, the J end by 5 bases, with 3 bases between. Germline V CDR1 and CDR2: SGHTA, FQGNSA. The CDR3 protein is CASSLWETQYF. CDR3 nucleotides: TGTGCCAGCAGCTTATGGGAGACCCAGTACTTC. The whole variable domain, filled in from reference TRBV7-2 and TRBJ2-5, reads GAGVSQSPSNKVTEKGKDVELRCDPISGHTALYWYRQSLGQGLEFLIYFQGNSAPDKSGLPSDRFSAERTGGSVSTLTIQRTQQEDSAVYLCASSLWETQYFGPGTRLLVL.

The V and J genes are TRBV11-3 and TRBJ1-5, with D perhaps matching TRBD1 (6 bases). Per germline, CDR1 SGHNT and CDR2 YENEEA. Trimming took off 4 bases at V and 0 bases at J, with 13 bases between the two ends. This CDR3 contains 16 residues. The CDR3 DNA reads TGTGCCAGCAGCTCTCCGACAGGTTATAGCAATCAGCCCCAGCATTTT. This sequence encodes CASSSPTGYSNQPQHF.

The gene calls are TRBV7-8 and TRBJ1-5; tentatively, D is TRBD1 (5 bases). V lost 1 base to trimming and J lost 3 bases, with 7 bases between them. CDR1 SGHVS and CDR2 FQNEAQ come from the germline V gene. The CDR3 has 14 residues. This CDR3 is CASSLGQSNQPQHF. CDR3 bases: TGTGCCAGCAGCTTAGGACAGTCCAATCAGCCCCAGCATTTT. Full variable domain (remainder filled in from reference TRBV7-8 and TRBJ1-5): GAGVSQSPRYKVAKRGQDVALRCDPISGHVSLFWYQQALGQGPEFLTYFQNEAQLDKSGLPSDRFFAERPEGSVSTLKIQRTQQEDSAVYLCASSLGQSNQPQHFGDGTRLSIL.

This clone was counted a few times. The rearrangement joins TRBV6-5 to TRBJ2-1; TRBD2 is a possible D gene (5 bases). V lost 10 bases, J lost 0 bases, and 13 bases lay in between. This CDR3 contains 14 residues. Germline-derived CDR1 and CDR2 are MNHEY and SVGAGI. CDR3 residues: CAISAADSYNEQFF. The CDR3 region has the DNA TGTGCCATCTCAGCGGCAGACTCCTACAATGAGCAGTTCTTC.

In DNA, the CDR3 is TGTGCCAGCTCACCACCCGCAGGGGCGAACTATGGCTACACCTTC. It is translated as CASSPPAGANYGYTF. The chain carries TRBV18 and TRBJ1-2, with D possibly TRBD1 on 6 matching bases. The CDR3 is 15 amino acids. Germline lookup yields CDR1 KGHSH and CDR2 LQKENI. V dropped 0 bases and J dropped 2 bases, with 10 bases sitting between them.

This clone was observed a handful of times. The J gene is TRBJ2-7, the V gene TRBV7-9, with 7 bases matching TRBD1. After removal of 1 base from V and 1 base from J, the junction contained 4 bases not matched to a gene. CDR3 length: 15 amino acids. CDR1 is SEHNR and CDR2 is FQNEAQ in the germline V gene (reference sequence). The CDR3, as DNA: TGTGCCAGCAGCTTAGGACAGGGTTTGTCCTACGAGCAGTACTTC. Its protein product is CASSLGQGLSYEQYF.